Each of the 20 T cell receptor beta chains below was sequenced from the same sample in a study of patients and donors after allogeneic stem cell transplantation. TCRdb processed the RT-PCR reads anew with MiXCR; each CDR3 protein has one entry. The data show fewer than 20,000 distinct CDR3 sequences, roughly 27% seen once. Sequenced input: blood, either unsorted or a sorted T cell fraction (not recorded which). All receptors derive from a human donor who was either an allogeneic HSCT recipient or a stem cell or donor lymphocyte infusion donor (not recorded which). It is not recorded whose cells these are; they may come from a transplant donor.

This chain uses TRBV6-5 with TRBJ2-3, with 11 bases aligning to TRBD2. CDR3 length: 14 residues. The germline V gene encodes CDR1 MNHEY and CDR2 SVGAGI. V dropped 5 bases and J dropped 3; count of bases not matched to a gene: 1. The CDR3 loop reads CASSIAGGTDTQYF. CDR3 DNA: TGTGCCAGCAGTATAGCGGGGGGGACAGATACGCAGTATTTT.

The chain employs TRBV5-5 and TRBJ2-3; D unclear. This CDR3 contains 15 residues. The germline gives CDR1 SGHKS, CDR2 YYEKEE (reference sequence). The V end was cut by 2 bases, the J end by 1 base, with 11 bases between. The CDR3 DNA sequence: TGTGCCAGCAGCTTTGGGCCTTGGGGCACAGATACGCAGTATTTT. As protein: CASSFGPWGTDTQYF.

This chain joins TRBV29-1 and TRBJ2-5; D is undetermined. Trimming cost V 6 bases and J 1 base, with 12 bases left between them. CDR3 length: 13 residues. Germline assignment: CDR1 SQVTM and CDR2 ANQGSEA. CDR3 in amino acids: CSVGGGSQETQYF. In DNA, the CDR3 is TGCAGCGTGGGTGGTGGTTCCCAAGAGACCCAGTACTTC.

This clonotype has ten or more counts. The chain carries TRBV20-1 and TRBJ1-2, with TRBD1 identical over 9 bases. V was pared by 6 bases and J by 4 bases, with 12 bases of the junction left unmatched. This CDR3 is built from 15 residues. From germline, CDR1 is DFQATT and CDR2 SNEGSKA (reference sequence). CDR3 sequence: CSAPGQGDEFYGYTF. CDR3 in DNA: TGCAGTGCCCCGGGACAGGGAGATGAATTCTATGGCTACACCTTC.

The chain recombines TRBV24-1 with TRBJ2-1; D is perhaps TRBD1 (5 bases). This CDR3 has 17 residues. V dropped 3 bases and J dropped 3 bases, with 17 bases sitting between them. Looked up from germline, CDR1 is KGHDR and CDR2 is SFDVKD. CDR3 residues: CATSDQGRGMIYNEQFF. CDR3 coding DNA: TGTGCCACCAGTGATCAAGGAAGGGGAATGATCTACAATGAGCAGTTCTTC.

There are a few counts of this clonotype. CDR3 sequence reads: CASSLRGPYGYTF. CDR3 DNA sequence: TGTGCCAGCAGCTTAAGGGGGCCCTACGGCTACACCTTC. The chain combines TRBV7-8 with TRBJ1-2; 7 bases align to TRBD1. There are 13 residues in the CDR3. V lost 2 bases, J lost 8 bases, and 5 bases stayed unmatched. Germline-derived CDR1 and CDR2 are SGHVS and FQNEAQ.

This clonotype has a count of ten or more. The chain links TRBV12-3 or TRBV12-4 to TRBJ1-3; TRBD1 agrees at 7 bases. Trimming removed 5 bases from V and 1 base from J; junction bases left unmatched: 5. The CDR3 loop spans 15 amino acids. CDR3 sequence (DNA): TGTGCCAGCAGTGCGACAGGGAGATCTGGAAACACCATATATTTT. Protein: CASSATGRSGNTIYF.

This clonotype was seen a few times. This chain links TRBV25-1 with TRBJ1-1, with D unclear. The CDR3 contains 15 residues. Trimming removed 3 bases from V and 2 bases from J, with 13 bases in between. Germline V gives CDR1 MGHDK, CDR2 SYGVNS. Here the CDR3 reads CASSDPHGGNTEAFF. The CDR3 region has the DNA TGTGCCAGCAGTGACCCACACGGTGGCAACACTGAAGCTTTCTTT.

This clonotype was observed a handful of times. The J gene is TRBJ1-2, the V gene TRBV12-3 or TRBV12-4, with D perhaps matching TRBD1 (5 bases). The length of the CDR3 is 15 residues. V lost 5 bases and J lost 4, with 17 bases in between. The CDR3 here is CASSLYPTAGYGYTF. DNA of the CDR3: TGTGCCAGCAGTCTTTATCCGACAGCCGGCTATGGCTACACCTTC.

This clonotype was recorded a few times. The gene calls are TRBV3-1 and TRBJ1-2; no firm D call. The CDR3 has 12 residues. The ends were cut back, 4 bases at V and 7 bases at J, with 10 bases in the middle. Germline CDR1 is LGHDT and CDR2 is YNNKEL (reference sequence). The CDR3 nucleotides are TGTGCCAGCAGCCCCGGGCCACGTGGCTACACCTTC. Amino acid sequence: CASSPGPRGYTF.

This clonotype was seen at least ten times. The genes are TRBV29-1 and TRBJ2-5, with 8 bases fitting TRBD2. The V gene's germline CDR1 is SQVTM and CDR2 ANQGSEA. The CDR3 loop spans 14 amino acids. V trimming: 3 bases; J trimming: 4 bases; junction bases outside the gene matches: 7. The CDR3 coding sequence is TGCAGCGTTGAGAGGCGGGGGGCAGGAGAGACCCAGTACTTC. Translation gives CSVERRGAGETQYF. Together with reference TRBV29-1 and TRBJ2-5, the CDR3 gives the full variable domain: SAVISQKPSRDICQRGTSLTIQCQVDSQVTMMFWYRQQPGQSLTLIATANQGSEATYESGFVIDKFPISRPNLTFSTLTVSNMSPEDSSIYLCSVERRGAGETQYFGPGTRLLVL.

This clonotype has just a few counts. This chain uses TRBV7-9 with TRBJ1-2; TRBD1 is a possible D gene (5 bases). Germline V lookup: CDR1 SEHNR, CDR2 FQNEAQ (reference sequence). The CDR3 covers 13 residues. V was clipped by 0 bases and J by 8 bases, with 10 bases between them. This CDR3 is CASSLARGSGYTF. The CDR3 DNA is TGTGCCAGCAGCTTAGCGCGGGGGAGCGGCTACACCTTC.

This clonotype has a count of ten or more. CDR3 sequence (DNA): TGCGCCAGCAGCATACCTCAGGGGTTTGGCTACACCTTC. This codes for CASSIPQGFGYTF. The J gene is TRBJ1-2, the V gene TRBV5-1; TRBD1 might be the D (6 bases). Trimming took off 4 bases at V and 7 bases at J, with 14 bases between the two ends. Germline V gene sequence: CDR1 SGHRS, CDR2 YFSETQ. The CDR3 has 13 residues.

V is TRBV11-2 and J is TRBJ1-5; D gene unclear. V lost 4 bases and J 3 bases, leaving 10 bases between the germline ends. The germline gives CDR1 SGHAT, CDR2 FQNNGV. The CDR3 is made up of 14 amino acids. The CDR3 DNA is TGTGCCAGCAGCTACCCCGGGGTCAATCAGCCCCAGCATTTT. It codes for CASSYPGVNQPQHF.

CDR3 loop: CATRIGFFDQPQHF. The DNA of the CDR3 is TGTGCCACCAGGATCGGGTTTTTTGATCAGCCCCAGCATTTT. The rearrangement uses TRBV28 and TRBJ1-5, with D uncertain. From germline, CDR1 is MDHEN and CDR2 SYDVKM. The CDR3 is made up of 14 amino acids. V lost 10 bases and J lost 5, with 18 bases in between.

CDR3 loop: CASSLLGDGYTF. As DNA, the CDR3 is TGTGCCAGCAGCCTCTTGGGTGATGGCTACACCTTC. J is TRBJ1-2 and V is TRBV11-2; D not certain. The CDR3 has 12 residues. Germline CDR1 reads SGHAT; CDR2 reads FQNNGV. Trimming took off 5 bases at V and 6 bases at J, with 10 bases between the two ends.

This clonotype was counted only a few times. The chain recombines TRBV27 with TRBJ1-6, with 7 positions matching TRBD1. Germline CDR1 MNHEY, CDR2 SMNVEV (reference sequence). The CDR3 runs 15 residues. Trimming cost V 6 bases and J 6 bases; bases outside gene matches: 8. CDR3 loop: CASSATGVLNSPLHF. The CDR3, as DNA: TGTGCCAGCAGCGCCACAGGGGTTCTTAATTCACCCCTCCACTTT.

CDR3 region: CATGQGGNQPQHF. CDR3 nucleotide sequence: TGTGCCACCGGACAGGGGGGCAATCAGCCCCAGCATTTT. The chain couples TRBV7-9 to TRBJ1-5; 10 bases are a match to TRBD1. CDR1 is SEHNR and CDR2 is FQNEAQ in the germline V gene (reference sequence). V gave up 10 bases and J gave up 2 bases; unmatched junction bases: 2. The CDR3 is made up of 13 amino acids.

The rearrangement joins TRBV6-5 to TRBJ1-1; D gene ambiguous. CDR3 length equals 13 residues. CDR1 is MNHEY and CDR2 is SVGAGI in the germline V gene. The V and J ends lost 5 bases and 0 bases respectively, with 7 bases between them. In nucleotides, the CDR3 is TGTGCCAGCAGTCCGACGGTGAACACTGAAGCTTTCTTT. This translates into CASSPTVNTEAFF.

By share, this clonotype ranks as hyperexpanded. The chain couples TRBV29-1 to TRBJ1-2, with D tentatively TRBD1 (5 bases). Per the germline V gene, CDR1 is SQVTM and CDR2 is ANQGSEA. V gave up 3 bases and J gave up 2 bases, with 13 bases separating them. This CDR3 spans 14 amino acids. The DNA of the CDR3 is TGCAGCGTTGAGGTCTGGGACGGGAACTATGGCTACACCTTC. This codes for CSVEVWDGNYGYTF.